The source of this T cell receptor (beta chain) is a study of shared clonotypes between healthy human individuals. Study results and caveats: Clonotype sharing among donors, it was expected, would be affected by sequencing depth. Clonotypes not shared had lower generation probabilities than those common to all four donors.

The naive CD8 fraction comprised CD45RO-negative cells positively selected for CCR7 and excluded terminally differentiated effector memory CD45RA+ cells. The authors' processing: Junction-only sequences without quality scores were provided by ImmunoSEQ, so filtering was different. The table came from immunoSEQ multiplex PCR; TCRdb's copy has only in-frame clones and leaves some out. For V, J and clone size, that table is used; D and trimming come from the DNA. The sample lists around 600,000 clones, around 95% occurring once. Turning to this clone: The antigen is not known.

The CDR3 is 14 amino acids. J gave up 6 bases and V 3 bases, and 5 bases lay outside the gene matches. Germline V lookup: CDR1 SGHTA, CDR2 FQGTGA. Sequencing input: naive CD8+ T cells sorted from blood. This sequence was found in a woman under 40 in good health. This chain links TRBV7-3 with TRBJ2-4; 7 bases are a match to TRBD2. The CDR3 is CASSFLERGNIQYF. The CDR3 nucleotides are TGTGCCAGCAGCTTTCTTGAGCGGGGAAACATTCAGTACTTC.